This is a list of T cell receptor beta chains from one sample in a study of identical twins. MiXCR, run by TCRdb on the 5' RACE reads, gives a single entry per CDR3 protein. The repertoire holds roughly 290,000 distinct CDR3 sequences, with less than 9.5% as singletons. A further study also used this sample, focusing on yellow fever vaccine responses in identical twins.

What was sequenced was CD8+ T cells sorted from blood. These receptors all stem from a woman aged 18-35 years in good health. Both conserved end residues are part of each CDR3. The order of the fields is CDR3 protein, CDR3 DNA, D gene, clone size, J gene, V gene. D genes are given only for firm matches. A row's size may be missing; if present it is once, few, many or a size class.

CDR3: CSARVRTVSLETQYF
DNA: TGCAGTGCTAGAGTCAGGACTGTAAGTTTGGAGACCCAGTACTTC
D: .
size: few
J: TRBJ2-5
V: TRBV20-1

CDR3: CSARDSRPETQYF
DNA: TGCAGTGCTAGAGATAGTCGGCCGGAGACCCAGTACTTC
D: .
size: .
J: TRBJ2-5
V: TRBV20-1

CDR3: CASSPWRDLTDTQYF
DNA: TGTGCCAGCTCACCTTGGAGGGATCTCACAGATACGCAGTATTTT
D: .
size: once
J: TRBJ2-3
V: TRBV18

CDR3: CASSQGEGHTGELFF
DNA: TGCGCCAGCAGCCAAGGGGAGGGGCACACCGGGGAGCTGTTTTTT
D: TRBD2
size: many
J: TRBJ2-2
V: TRBV4-3

CDR3: CASSLANRGPSYEQYF
DNA: TGTGCCAGCAGCTTGGCCAACAGGGGGCCGTCCTACGAGCAGTACTTC
D: TRBD1
size: few
J: TRBJ2-7
V: TRBV5-6

CDR3: CASSFWLESTDTQYF
DNA: TGTGCCAGCAGTTTTTGGCTAGAGAGCACAGATACGCAGTATTTT
D: .
size: many
J: TRBJ2-3
V: TRBV12-3/TRBV12-4

CDR3: CASSLAPGTSIRNEQFF
DNA: TGTGCCAGCAGCTTGGCTCCCGGGACTAGCATTAGGAATGAGCAGTTCTTC
D: TRBD2
size: .
J: TRBJ2-1
V: TRBV5-4

CDR3: CASSQFGGAQIPQTQYF
DNA: TGTGCCAGCAGCCAATTCGGAGGGGCCCAAATCCCACAGACCCAGTACTTC
D: .
size: .
J: TRBJ2-5
V: TRBV14

CDR3: CATSREPVTAPISPLHF
DNA: TGTGCCACCAGCAGAGAACCTGTGACAGCCCCAATTTCACCCCTCCACTTT
D: .
size: many
J: TRBJ1-6
V: TRBV15

CDR3: CASSPGSVGEATGELFF
DNA: TGTGCCAGCAGCCCCGGGTCTGTGGGGGAGGCCACCGGGGAGCTGTTTTTT
D: .
size: few
J: TRBJ2-2
V: TRBV7-8

CDR3: CSVEVPGSTYEQYF
DNA: TGCAGCGTTGAAGTGCCAGGGAGCACCTACGAGCAGTACTTC
D: .
size: .
J: TRBJ2-7
V: TRBV29-1

CDR3: CASSSNTASGANVLTF
DNA: TGTGCCAGCAGCAGTAACACCGCCTCTGGGGCCAACGTCCTGACTTTC
D: .
size: few
J: TRBJ2-6
V: TRBV13

CDR3: CASSQDYPGGAYEQYF
DNA: TGCGCCAGCAGCCAAGATTACCCGGGAGGGGCCTACGAGCAGTACTTC
D: TRBD2
size: .
J: TRBJ2-7
V: TRBV4-3

CDR3: CASSRARGNNEQFF
DNA: TGTGCCAGCAGCCGGGCCAGGGGCAACAATGAGCAGTTCTTC
D: .
size: .
J: TRBJ2-1
V: TRBV4-2

CDR3: CASSPYGGGNLYEQYF
DNA: TGTGCCAGCAGTCCATATGGGGGCGGGAACCTCTACGAGCAGTACTTC
D: .
size: .
J: TRBJ2-7
V: TRBV27

CDR3: CAWAETSGDYNEQFF
DNA: TGTGCCTGGGCAGAAACTAGCGGGGACTACAATGAGCAGTTCTTC
D: TRBD2
size: .
J: TRBJ2-1
V: TRBV30

CDR3: CASSLLQGAFRGTGELFF
DNA: TGTGCCAGCAGCTTACTACAGGGGGCGTTTCGTGGAACCGGGGAGCTGTTTTTT
D: TRBD1
size: few
J: TRBJ2-2
V: TRBV11-2

CDR3: CSARDQSQTRYNEQFF
DNA: TGCAGTGCTAGAGATCAGTCACAGACTAGATACAATGAGCAGTTCTTC
D: .
size: many
J: TRBJ2-1
V: TRBV20-1

CDR3: CASSPKGLYDEQFF
DNA: TGTGCCAGCAGCCCAAAGGGACTTTACGATGAGCAGTTCTTC
D: .
size: many
J: TRBJ2-1
V: TRBV9

CDR3: CASRNPLGAGYTF
DNA: TGTGCCAGCAGAAACCCCTTGGGGGCTGGCTACACCTTC
D: .
size: many
J: TRBJ1-2
V: TRBV28

CDR3: CASSTGLSGANVLTF
DNA: TGTGCCAGCAGCACAGGTCTCTCTGGGGCCAACGTCCTGACTTTC
D: .
size: many
J: TRBJ2-6
V: TRBV28

CDR3: CATGQESYEQYF
DNA: TGTGCCACAGGACAGGAGTCCTACGAGCAGTACTTC
D: TRBD1
size: .
J: TRBJ2-7
V: TRBV2

CDR3: CASSVGGSDTQYF
DNA: TGCGCCAGCAGTGTCGGGGGATCAGATACGCAGTATTTT
D: .
size: .
J: TRBJ2-3
V: TRBV10-1

CDR3: CASRGGGSYNEQFF
DNA: TGTGCCAGCAGAGGTGGCGGCTCCTACAATGAGCAGTTCTTC
D: .
size: many
J: TRBJ2-1
V: TRBV2

CDR3: CASSLDFREGYNEQFF
DNA: TGTGCCAGCAGCTTAGATTTCAGGGAGGGGTACAATGAGCAGTTCTTC
D: TRBD2
size: few
J: TRBJ2-1
V: TRBV11-2

CDR3: CSVGGTSESLSSYNEQFF
DNA: TGCAGCGTGGGAGGGACTAGCGAGTCCTTAAGCTCCTACAATGAGCAGTTCTTC
D: TRBD2
size: few
J: TRBJ2-1
V: TRBV29-1

CDR3: CASSPKNRKLYF
DNA: TGTGCCAGCAGTCCAAAGAATAGGAAGCTGTACTTC
D: .
size: few
J: TRBJ2-7
V: TRBV28

CDR3: CASSQLGRLEMNTEAFF
DNA: TGTGCCAGCAGTCAACTAGGTCGACTGGAGATGAACACTGAAGCTTTCTTT
D: .
size: few
J: TRBJ1-1
V: TRBV7-9

CDR3: CASIGLLSISGANVLTF
DNA: TGTGCCAGCATAGGCCTTTTGTCGATATCTGGGGCCAACGTCCTGACTTTC
D: .
size: .
J: TRBJ2-6
V: TRBV6-2/TRBV6-3

CDR3: CSARVKPLYEQYF
DNA: TGCAGTGCTAGAGTAAAGCCTCTGTACGAGCAGTACTTC
D: .
size: few
J: TRBJ2-7
V: TRBV20-1

CDR3: CASSRNRDGTYEQYF
DNA: TGTGCCAGCTCACGGAACCGGGACGGGACCTACGAGCAGTACTTC
D: .
size: many
J: TRBJ2-7
V: TRBV18

CDR3: CACSGPEGSGGRGETQYF
DNA: TGTGCCTGCAGCGGACCGGAGGGGAGCGGGGGGCGGGGAGAGACCCAGTACTTC
D: TRBD2
size: .
J: TRBJ2-5
V: TRBV12-3/TRBV12-4

CDR3: CASSTRQGSDQETQYF
DNA: TGTGCCAGCAGCACACGACAGGGATCGGACCAAGAGACCCAGTACTTC
D: TRBD1
size: many
J: TRBJ2-5
V: TRBV7-9

CDR3: CASSPSGPSAGEQYF
DNA: TGTGCCAGCAGCCCAAGCGGTCCTTCTGCCGGCGAGCAGTACTTC
D: .
size: few
J: TRBJ2-7
V: TRBV7-8

CDR3: CSAASGVPSYNEQFF
DNA: TGCAGTGCTGCTAGCGGGGTTCCCTCCTACAATGAGCAGTTCTTC
D: TRBD2
size: many
J: TRBJ2-1
V: TRBV20-1

CDR3: CSVDGAGGSYNEQFF
DNA: TGCAGCGTTGATGGTGCGGGAGGCTCCTACAATGAGCAGTTCTTC
D: TRBD2
size: many
J: TRBJ2-1
V: TRBV29-1

CDR3: CASSQDLGNTEAFF
DNA: TGTGCCAGCAGCCAAGATTTAGGGAACACTGAAGCTTTCTTT
D: .
size: few
J: TRBJ1-1
V: TRBV4-2

CDR3: CALCPPSGTSGSSTGELFF
DNA: TGTGCCCTCTGTCCGCCCTCCGGGACTAGCGGGAGTAGCACCGGGGAGCTGTTTTTT
D: TRBD2
size: .
J: TRBJ2-2
V: TRBV12-3/TRBV12-4

CDR3: CSARLKGASGPSTDTQYF
DNA: TGCAGTGCTAGACTCAAGGGGGCTAGCGGGCCTAGCACAGATACGCAGTATTTT
D: .
size: many
J: TRBJ2-3
V: TRBV20-1

CDR3: CACSFTPGRRAGANVLTF
DNA: TGTGCCTGCAGTTTTACTCCGGGACGCCGTGCGGGGGCCAACGTCCTGACTTTC
D: .
size: .
J: TRBJ2-6
V: TRBV12-3/TRBV12-4

CDR3: CASRASGRDTGELFF
DNA: TGCGCCAGCAGGGCTAGCGGGAGAGACACCGGGGAGCTGTTTTTT
D: TRBD2
size: many
J: TRBJ2-2
V: TRBV10-2

CDR3: CASIPAADTDTQYF
DNA: TGTGCCAGCATCCCAGCAGCGGATACAGATACGCAGTATTTT
D: .
size: .
J: TRBJ2-3
V: TRBV25-1

CDR3: CSATVSTGESSYNEQFF
DNA: TGCAGTGCTACTGTATCCACAGGGGAAAGCTCCTACAATGAGCAGTTCTTC
D: TRBD1
size: .
J: TRBJ2-1
V: TRBV20-1

CDR3: CSAKGQGRTDTQYF
DNA: TGCAGTGCTAAGGGACAGGGGAGGACAGATACGCAGTATTTT
D: TRBD1
size: .
J: TRBJ2-3
V: TRBV20-1

CDR3: CASSLEGSGRYTSYEQYF
DNA: TGCGCCAGCAGCTTGGAAGGTAGCGGGAGGTATACCTCCTACGAGCAGTACTTC
D: TRBD2
size: .
J: TRBJ2-7
V: TRBV5-1

CDR3: CASRRQRETADTQYF
DNA: TGTGCCAGCAGACGGCAGCGGGAGACCGCAGATACGCAGTATTTT
D: TRBD2
size: many
J: TRBJ2-3
V: TRBV6-2/TRBV6-3

CDR3: CASSYGTGYEQFF
DNA: TGTGCCAGCAGTTACGGGACAGGGTATGAGCAGTTCTTC
D: TRBD1
size: few
J: TRBJ2-1
V: TRBV6-2/TRBV6-3

CDR3: CASSPDRGGSGELFF
DNA: TGTGCCAGCAGCCCCGACAGGGGTGGCTCCGGGGAGCTGTTTTTT
D: TRBD1
size: .
J: TRBJ2-2
V: TRBV7-6

CDR3: CASSLHLLAGGNEQYF
DNA: TGCGCCAGCAGCTTACACCTACTAGCGGGGGGGAACGAGCAGTACTTC
D: TRBD2
size: .
J: TRBJ2-7
V: TRBV5-1

CDR3: CATSERTGPGGYTF
DNA: TGTGCCACCAGTGAAAGGACAGGCCCAGGCGGCTACACCTTC
D: TRBD1
size: .
J: TRBJ1-2
V: TRBV24-1

CDR3: CAGSLDIAGGFYGYTF
DNA: TGTGCCGGCAGCTTAGATATCGCAGGGGGATTCTATGGCTACACCTTC
D: TRBD1
size: few
J: TRBJ1-2
V: TRBV11-2

CDR3: CASSQERFGLDTEAFF
DNA: TGCGCCAGCAGCCAAGAAAGGTTTGGGTTGGACACTGAAGCTTTCTTT
D: .
size: .
J: TRBJ1-1
V: TRBV4-3

CDR3: CASTPPAGTLSNYGYTF
DNA: TGTGCCAGCACCCCCCCAGCAGGGACCCTTTCTAACTATGGCTACACCTTC
D: .
size: .
J: TRBJ1-2
V: TRBV12-3/TRBV12-4